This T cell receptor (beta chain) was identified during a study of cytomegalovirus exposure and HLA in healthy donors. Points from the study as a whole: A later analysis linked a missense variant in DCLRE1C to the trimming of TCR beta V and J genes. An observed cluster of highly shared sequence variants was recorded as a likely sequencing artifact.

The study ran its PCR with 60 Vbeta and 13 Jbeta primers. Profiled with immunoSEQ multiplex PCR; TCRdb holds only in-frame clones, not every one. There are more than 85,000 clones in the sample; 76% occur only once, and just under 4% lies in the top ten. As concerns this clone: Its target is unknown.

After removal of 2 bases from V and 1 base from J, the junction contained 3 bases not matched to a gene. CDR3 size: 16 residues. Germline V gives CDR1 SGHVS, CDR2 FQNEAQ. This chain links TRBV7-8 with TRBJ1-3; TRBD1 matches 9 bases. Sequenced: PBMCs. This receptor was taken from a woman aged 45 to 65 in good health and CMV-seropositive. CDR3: CASSLPGQGSGNTIYF. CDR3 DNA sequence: TGTGCCAGCAGCTTACCGGGACAGGGATCTGGAAACACCATATATTTT. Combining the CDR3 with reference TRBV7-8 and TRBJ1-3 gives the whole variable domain GAGVSQSPRYKVAKRGQDVALRCDPISGHVSLFWYQQALGQGPEFLTYFQNEAQLDKSGLPSDRFFAERPEGSVSTLKIQRTQQEDSAVYLCASSLPGQGSGNTIYFGEGSWLTVV.